The 28 T cell receptor beta chains presented below share a single source sample, sequenced in a study of blood T cells in healthy people across ages. For the second PCR, which ran for roughly 7 to 11 cycles, a sample-barcoded 5' primer and a J-beta primer mix were used. TCRdb passed the 5' RACE reads through MiXCR, listing each CDR3 protein once. The sample includes 800,000 or so distinct CDR3 sequences, around a quarter of them seen just once. This sample was shared with a second study, whose subject was T cells of mothers and their children.

The material sequenced was blood. The receptors were sampled from a boy between 10 and 17 years old in good health.

At least ten counts were recorded for this clonotype. Germline and junction disagree at one end, which may indicate a read error. The chain uses TRBV7-2 and TRBJ2-7; D is uncertain. The CDR3 length is 12 residues. Germline lookup yields CDR1 SGHTA and CDR2 FQGNSA. The CDR3: CASSLVTYEQYF. The CDR3 DNA sequence: TGTGCCAGCAGTTTAGTTACCTACGAGCAGTACTTC.

This clonotype was counted a few times. The chain is built from TRBV12-3 or TRBV12-4 and TRBJ1-1, with a weak D call TRBD1 (5 bases). V lost 0 bases to trimming and J lost 7 bases, with 9 bases between them. The CDR3 consists of 13 residues. The CDR3 DNA reads as TGTGCCAGCAGTTTAGCCGGGACGAATGAAGCTTTCTTT. Translated: CASSLAGTNEAFF.

To note about this clonotype: Relative to the germline gene, one junction end is altered; a read error may explain this. This chain links TRBV13 with TRBJ2-2; 13 positions agree with TRBD2. Germline V gene lookup returns CDR1 PRHDT and CDR2 FYEKMQ (reference sequence). There are 17 residues in the CDR3. DNA for the CDR3: TGTACCAGCAGCACGGGACTAGCGGGGAGAAACACCGGGGAGCTGTTTTTT. The encoded protein is CTSSTGLAGRNTGELFF. Full variable domain (remainder filled in from reference TRBV13 and TRBJ2-2): AAGVIQSPRHLIKEKRETATLKCYPIPRHDTVYWYQQGPGQDPQFLISFYEKMQSDKGSIPDRFSAQQFSDYHSELNMSSLELGDSALYFCTSSTGLAGRNTGELFFGEGSRLTVL.

In its sample, this clonotype was seen a few times. The chain joins TRBV20-1 to TRBJ2-1; D call uncertain. Germline V CDR1 and CDR2: DFQATT, SNEGSKA (reference sequence). The CDR3 runs 16 residues. Trimming shortened V by 0 bases and J by 7 bases, and 19 bases separated the two germline ends. CDR3 region: CSARDGRSPLENEQFF. Here the CDR3 DNA reads TGCAGTGCTAGAGATGGACGTTCCCCCCTTGAGAATGAGCAGTTCTTC.

This clonotype was detected only a few times. The chain employs TRBV7-8 and TRBJ2-7, with TRBD2 as a possible D gene (6 bases). Trimming took off 1 base at V and 2 bases at J, with 15 bases between the two ends. Germline V lookup: CDR1 SGHVS, CDR2 FQNEAQ. This CDR3 spans 16 amino acids. CDR3 sequence reads: CASSLGRRDSTYEQYF. For the CDR3, the DNA is TGTGCCAGCAGCTTAGGAAGGAGGGATTCGACCTACGAGCAGTACTTC. Complete variable domain (other parts from reference TRBV7-8 and TRBJ2-7): GAGVSQSPRYKVAKRGQDVALRCDPISGHVSLFWYQQALGQGPEFLTYFQNEAQLDKSGLPSDRFFAERPEGSVSTLKIQRTQQEDSAVYLCASSLGRRDSTYEQYFGPGTRLTVT.

This clonotype was seen a few times. CDR3 amino acids: CASRTRQGANEQFF. The CDR3 DNA is TGTGCCAGCAGAACCAGACAGGGGGCGAATGAGCAGTTCTTC. The chain has TRBV28 and TRBJ2-1; 10 bases fit TRBD1. Trimming cost V 6 bases and J 7 bases; bases outside gene matches: 6. The CDR3 spans 14 residues. CDR1 MDHEN and CDR2 SYDVKM come from the germline V gene.

The gene calls are TRBV20-1 and TRBJ2-5; 11 nucleotides match TRBD1. The DNA end lines up better with TRBJ2-7; the J call may be wrong. The germline gives CDR1 DFQATT, CDR2 SNEGSKA (reference sequence). This CDR3 comprises 15 residues. DNA of the CDR3: TGCAGTGCACAGGACAGGGGGCTCGGTCCCTACGAGCAGTACTTC. This codes for CSAQDRGLGPYEQYF.

This clonotype has more than one count but fewer than ten. J is TRBJ1-3 and V is TRBV20-1; D remains unclear. Germline loops: CDR1 DFQATT, CDR2 SNEGSKA (reference sequence). The length of the CDR3 is 13 residues. V lost 1 base to trimming and J lost 8 bases, with 12 bases between them. The CDR3, as DNA: TGCAGTGCTAGAGGCGGGTTGGTAGACACCATATATTTT. Protein sequence: CSARGGLVDTIYF.

Only a few counts were recorded for this clonotype. The chain has TRBV4-1 and TRBJ2-1, with D perhaps matching TRBD1 or TRBD2 (6 bases each). Germline CDR1 MGHRA, CDR2 YSYEKL. With 3 bases removed from V and 2 bases from J, the gap between germline ends came to 14 bases. This CDR3 has 16 residues. The CDR3: CASSQAGQGTYNEQFF. CDR3 sequence (DNA): TGCGCCAGCAGCCAGGCGGGGCAGGGGACCTACAATGAGCAGTTCTTC.

J is TRBJ2-5 and V is TRBV10-3, with TRBD1 identical over 12 bases. CDR3 length: 18 amino acids. Germline values: CDR1 ENHRY, CDR2 SYGVKD. V dropped 2 bases and J dropped 4; count of bases not matched to a gene: 11. The CDR3 sequence is CAISETGQGAKVGETQYF. CDR3 nucleotides: TGTGCCATCAGTGAGACGGGACAGGGGGCGAAGGTCGGAGAGACCCAGTACTTC.

The V and J genes are TRBV4-3 and TRBJ2-5; 12 nucleotides align to TRBD2. CDR1 is LGHNA and CDR2 is YSLEER in the germline V gene. The CDR3 has 16 amino acids. Germline trimming cut 1 base from V and 5 bases from J; bases unmatched to any gene: 5. CDR3 DNA sequence: TGCGCCAGCAGCCAAGCGCTAGCGGGGGGGCCGGAGACCCAGTACTTC. It encodes CASSQALAGGPETQYF.

There are a few counts of this clonotype. The chain has TRBV18 and TRBJ2-7; D may be TRBD1 (5 bases). This CDR3 is 14 amino acids long. In germline, CDR1 is KGHSH, CDR2 LQKENI. The ends were cut back, 3 bases at V and 3 bases at J, with 12 bases in the middle. CDR3 nucleotides: TGTGCCAGCTCACCCCATTTCGACAGCTACGAGCAGTACTTC. Its translation is CASSPHFDSYEQYF.

This clonotype was picked up a small number of times. The V and J genes are TRBV28 and TRBJ2-5, with D tentatively TRBD2 (6 bases). Gene TRBJ2-1 matches the end of the DNA better, so the J call may be wrong. Per germline, CDR1 MDHEN and CDR2 SYDVKM. The length of the CDR3 is 17 residues. The CDR3 DNA is TGTGCCAGCAGTTTAGATCTTCGGGCGGGAAGACTAAATGAGCAGTTCTTC. Translated, it gives CASSLDLRAGRLNEQFF.

This chain uses TRBV7-9 with TRBJ2-7; D may be TRBD1 (6 bases). Germline CDR1 and CDR2: SEHNR and FQNEAQ (reference sequence). The CDR3 covers 18 residues. Trimming stripped 5 bases from V and 4 bases from J, with 27 bases between. DNA of the CDR3: TGTGCCAGCAGCCCGCTTCAGCCGGGACAAGGACTGCAATACGAGCAGTACTTC. Protein sequence: CASSPLQPGQGLQYEQYF.

The chain carries TRBV4-1 and TRBJ1-4, with 8 nucleotides matching TRBD1. Germline V lookup: CDR1 MGHRA, CDR2 YSYEKL. The V segment lost 6 bases and the J segment 3 bases; nucleotides outside the gene matches: 0. CDR3 length: 13 residues. The CDR3 protein is CASRQGANEKLFF. CDR3 sequence (DNA): TGCGCCAGCAGACAGGGGGCTAATGAAAAACTGTTTTTT.

This chain links TRBV5-1 with TRBJ2-3, with a tentative D call TRBD1 (5 bases). Germline CDR1 reads SGHRS; CDR2 reads YFSETQ. There are 14 residues in the CDR3. The V end lost 1 base, the J end lost 5 bases, and 11 bases lay between the germline ends. CDR3 DNA: TGCGCCAGCAGCTTGAGCCCAGGGCAAGATACGCAGTATTTT. It codes for CASSLSPGQDTQYF.

V gene TRBV27 combines with J gene TRBJ2-3; D gene uncertain. The CDR3 is 16 residues long. CDR1 and CDR2 from the germline V gene are MNHEY and SMNVEV (reference sequence). The V end was cut by 1 base, the J end by 2 bases, with 13 bases between. Here the CDR3 reads CASSLFPSGNTDTQYF. For the CDR3, the DNA is TGTGCCAGCAGTTTATTTCCTAGTGGCAACACAGATACGCAGTATTTT.

V gene TRBV6-1 combines with J gene TRBJ2-7; perhaps TRBD1 as D (6 bases). Germline V gene sequence: CDR1 MNHNS, CDR2 SASEGT. V lost 4 bases and J 3 bases, leaving 13 bases between the germline ends. The CDR3 is made up of 14 amino acids. CDR3: CASSAPDRFYEQYF. CDR3 bases: TGTGCCAGCAGTGCCCCGGACAGATTCTACGAGCAGTACTTC.

V and J are TRBV14 and TRBJ2-1; 9 nucleotides agree with TRBD1. The closer fit of TRBJ2-5 to the DNA end suggests the J call may be wrong. This CDR3 has 14 amino acids. The germline V gene has CDR1 SGHDN and CDR2 FVKESK. DNA for the CDR3: TGTGCCAGCAGCTCCTGGGACAGGGATGAGACCCAGTACTTC. It specifies CASSSWDRDETQYF.

The chain recombines TRBV28 with TRBJ2-7, with a possible D match to TRBD1 (5 bases). The CDR3 covers 13 residues. V dropped 1 base and J dropped 9 bases, with 13 bases sitting between them. Germline lookup yields CDR1 MDHEN and CDR2 SYDVKM. The CDR3 nucleotides are TGTGCCAGCAGTTTATTTGGGGCTTCGGGGCAGTACTTC. Translation gives CASSLFGASGQYF.

This clonotype came up a few times. V is TRBV12-3 or TRBV12-4 and J is TRBJ2-2; 7 bases are a match to TRBD1. This CDR3 is 15 amino acids long. The trim removed 3 bases at V and 3 bases at J, leaving 4 bases unmatched. DNA of the CDR3: TGTGCCAGCAGTTTGGGGACAGCTTACACCGGGGAGCTGTTTTTT. It encodes CASSLGTAYTGELFF.

This clonotype was seen more than once but under ten times. The chain links TRBV7-9 to TRBJ2-5, with no clear D. The CDR3 is made up of 14 amino acids. V was trimmed by 1 base and J by 5 bases, leaving 11 bases between them. Looked up from germline, CDR1 is SEHNR and CDR2 is FQNEAQ (reference sequence). This CDR3 reads CASSLVGPRETQYF. CDR3 nucleotides: TGTGCCAGCAGCTTAGTAGGGCCTAGGGAGACCCAGTACTTC.

This chain connects TRBV7-9 to TRBJ2-1, with TRBD1 as a possible D gene (5 bases). Germline-derived CDR1 and CDR2 are SEHNR and FQNEAQ (reference sequence). Trimming left V 4 bases short and J 4 bases short, with 11 bases between. There are 14 residues in the CDR3. CDR3 amino acids: CASSSKTDYNEQFF. In DNA, the CDR3 is TGTGCCAGCAGCTCAAAGACAGATTACAATGAGCAGTTCTTC.

The chain employs TRBV4-3 and TRBJ1-1; no reliable D call. CDR1 and CDR2 (germline): LGHNA, YSLEER. CDR3 length: 18 residues. V was trimmed by 3 bases and J by 0 bases, leaving 20 bases between them. The CDR3 DNA follows: TGCGCCAGCAGCCAGGACGCAATTTCCATCGGTATGAACACTGAAGCTTTCTTT. As protein: CASSQDAISIGMNTEAFF.

There are a few counts of this clonotype. The chain employs TRBV28 and TRBJ1-3; a weak D match, TRBD1 (5 bases). The CDR3 covers 13 residues. V was trimmed by 7 bases and J by 3 bases, leaving 10 bases between them. Germline lookup yields CDR1 MDHEN and CDR2 SYDVKM. The CDR3: CASTPTDGNTIYF. The CDR3, as DNA: TGTGCCAGCACCCCGACAGATGGAAACACCATATATTTT.

The count of this clonotype is one. The V call is TRBV7-3, the J call TRBJ2-3; weak D call: TRBD2 (5 bases). Germline V gives CDR1 SGHTA, CDR2 FQGTGA. This CDR3 comprises 15 residues. Trimming took 2 bases from V and 1 from J, leaving 10 bases between them. CDR3 sequence (DNA): TGTGCCAGCAGCTTAGCGGGTCAGCGCACAGATACGCAGTATTTT. Protein product: CASSLAGQRTDTQYF.

This clonotype was detected only a few times. The chain employs TRBV6-6 and TRBJ1-1; unclear D gene. Germline CDR1 is MNHNY and CDR2 is SVGAGI (reference sequence). This CDR3 is built from 15 residues. Trimming stripped 2 bases from V and 3 bases from J, with 13 bases between. Here the CDR3 DNA reads TGTGCCAGCAGTTACGGGGTCCGAGTCTACACTGAAGCTTTCTTT. Protein sequence: CASSYGVRVYTEAFF.

In its sample, this clonotype was seen a few times. The genes are TRBV12-3 or TRBV12-4 and TRBJ1-5, with 11 nucleotides matching TRBD1. The CDR3 length is 15 residues. V shed 7 bases and J 4 bases; nucleotides not matched to a gene: 6. CDR3 residues: CASTEGTGGNQPQHF. The CDR3 DNA is TGTGCCAGCACCGAAGGGACAGGGGGAAATCAGCCCCAGCATTTT.